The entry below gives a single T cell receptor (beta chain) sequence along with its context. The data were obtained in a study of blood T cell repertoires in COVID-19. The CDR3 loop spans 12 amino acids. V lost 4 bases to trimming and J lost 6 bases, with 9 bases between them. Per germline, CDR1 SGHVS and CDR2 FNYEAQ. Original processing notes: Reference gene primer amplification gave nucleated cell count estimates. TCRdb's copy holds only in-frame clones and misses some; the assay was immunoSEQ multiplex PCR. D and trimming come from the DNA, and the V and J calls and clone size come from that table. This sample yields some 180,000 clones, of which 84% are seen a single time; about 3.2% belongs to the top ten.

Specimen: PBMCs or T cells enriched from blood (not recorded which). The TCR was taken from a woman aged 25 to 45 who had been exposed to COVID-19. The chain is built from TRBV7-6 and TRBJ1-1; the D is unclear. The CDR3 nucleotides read TGTGCCAGCAGCTCCAGGCGCGCTGAAGCTTTCTTT. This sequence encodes CASSSRRAEAFF.